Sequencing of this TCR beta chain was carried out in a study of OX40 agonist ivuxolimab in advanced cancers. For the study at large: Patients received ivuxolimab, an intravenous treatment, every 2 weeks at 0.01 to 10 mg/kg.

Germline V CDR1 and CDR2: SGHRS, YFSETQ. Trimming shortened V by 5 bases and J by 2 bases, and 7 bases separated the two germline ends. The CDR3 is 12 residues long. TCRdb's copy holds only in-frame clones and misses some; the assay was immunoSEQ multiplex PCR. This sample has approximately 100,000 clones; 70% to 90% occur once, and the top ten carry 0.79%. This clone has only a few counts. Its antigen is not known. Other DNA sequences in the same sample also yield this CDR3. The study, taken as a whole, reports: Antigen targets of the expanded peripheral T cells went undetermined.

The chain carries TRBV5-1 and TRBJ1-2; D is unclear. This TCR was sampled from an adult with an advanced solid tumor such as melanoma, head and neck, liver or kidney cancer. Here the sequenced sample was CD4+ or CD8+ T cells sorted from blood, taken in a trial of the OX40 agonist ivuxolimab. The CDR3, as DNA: TGCGCCAGCAGTGACGGAAACTATGGCTACACCTTC. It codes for CASSDGNYGYTF.